This T cell receptor beta chain emerged from a study of cytomegalovirus exposure and HLA in healthy donors. As regards this clone: Its specificity is not known.

The primer mix had 60 Vbeta and 13 Jbeta primers. The method was immunoSEQ multiplex PCR; TCRdb's version includes in-frame clones alone and lacks a portion of them. Of some 200,000 clones in the sample, about 10% were seen once. Findings and caveats of the study: Only CMV serostatus was available as immune exposure information.

Germline CDR1 reads SGHRS; CDR2 reads YFSETQ. This CDR3 has 15 amino acids. Trimming took 3 bases from V and 4 from J; bases not matched to a gene: 5. This chain links TRBV5-1 with TRBJ1-3; TRBD1 aligns across 9 bases. Sequenced material: PBMCs. The TCR was taken from a woman under 40 in good health and CMV-seropositive. The CDR3 reads CASSSQGAQGNTIYF. The CDR3 nucleotides are TGCGCCAGCAGCTCACAGGGGGCGCAGGGAAACACCATATATTTT.